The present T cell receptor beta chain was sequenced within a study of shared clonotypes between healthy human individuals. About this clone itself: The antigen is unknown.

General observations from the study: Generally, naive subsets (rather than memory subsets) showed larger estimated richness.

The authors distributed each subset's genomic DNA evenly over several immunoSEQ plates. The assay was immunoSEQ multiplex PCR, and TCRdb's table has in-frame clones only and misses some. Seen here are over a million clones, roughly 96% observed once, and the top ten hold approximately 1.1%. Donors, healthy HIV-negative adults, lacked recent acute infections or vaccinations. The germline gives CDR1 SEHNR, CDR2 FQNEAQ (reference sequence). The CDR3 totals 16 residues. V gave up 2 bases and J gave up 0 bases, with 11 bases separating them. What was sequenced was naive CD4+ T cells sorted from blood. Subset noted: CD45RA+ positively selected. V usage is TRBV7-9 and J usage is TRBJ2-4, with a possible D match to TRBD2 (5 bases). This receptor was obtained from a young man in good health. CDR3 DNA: TGTGCCAGCAGCTTATCCCCCGGGATAGCCAAAAACATTCAGTACTTC. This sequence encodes CASSLSPGIAKNIQYF.